This T cell receptor (beta chain) is drawn from a study of vaccination effects on CD4 cells after COVID-19. About this clone itself: Its antigen is unknown.

Sequencing in the ViraFEST assay came after antigen-specific CD4+ T cells had been expanded with viral peptide pools, which were used to stimulate PBMC. It was after more than 8 days of culture that CD4+ T cells were isolated. Nucleocapsid antibodies were negative in the vaccine recipients, who had never had SARS-CoV-2 infection. After 1.5 million to 2 million PBMC were placed in each well, they were cultured with approximately 9.4 IU/ml IL-2 and approximately 9.6 ug/ml peptides. TCRdb keeps only in-frame clones here, not all; method: immunoSEQ multiplex PCR. The data show 35,000 to 45,000 clones, about three fifths seen once. The V end was cut by 1 base, the J end by 1 base, with 10 bases between. Per the germline V gene, CDR1 is KGHSH and CDR2 is LQKENI. The CDR3 spans 16 residues.

The receptor was isolated from a human donor who received a COVID-19 vaccine. The starting material was CD4+ T cells from PBMCs cultured with HCoV-OC43 spike peptides, obtained before COVID-19 vaccination. Specified subset: HCoV-OC43 spike overlapping peptide pool stimulation. The chain recombines TRBV18 with TRBJ2-2, with a possible D match to TRBD2 (6 bases). The CDR3 nucleotides read TGTGCCAGCTCACCACAATCGACTAGGAACACCGGGGAGCTGTTTTTT. It translates to CASSPQSTRNTGELFF.